These 29 T cell receptor beta chains came from one sample sequenced in a study of breast tumors, draining lymph nodes, adjacent tissues. TCRdb passed the multiplex PCR reads through MiXCR, listing each CDR3 protein once. The sample has 200,000 to 250,000 distinct CDR3 sequences, less than 45% seen once; the top ten hold approximately 3.6%. Axillary draining lymph nodes of breast cancer patients supplied the node samples. What was sequenced was axillary lymph node tissue. These TCRs come from a female donor with breast cancer. Some clones in this sample may be carry-over from other donors' samples.

In this sample, this clonotype turned up once. This chain links TRBV20-1 with TRBJ2-1; 8 nucleotides align to TRBD2. The CDR3 extends over 16 amino acids. Per the germline V gene, CDR1 is DFQATT and CDR2 is SNEGSKA (reference sequence). Trimming cost V 1 base and J 8 bases; bases outside gene matches: 13. The CDR3 region is CSARGVQPGGPDEQFF. As DNA, the CDR3 is TGCAGTGCTAGAGGAGTACAGCCGGGGGGGCCTGATGAGCAGTTCTTC.

This clonotype was detected ten times or more. The chain couples TRBV6-1 to TRBJ1-2; D is unclear. CDR1 and CDR2 from the germline V gene are MNHNS and SASEGT. The CDR3 length is 11 residues. Trimming took off 5 bases at V and 8 bases at J, with 9 bases between the two ends. The CDR3 reads CASSLSGGYTF. The CDR3 nucleotides read TGTGCCAGCAGTTTATCAGGCGGCTACACCTTC.

This clonotype was seen ten or more times. The chain uses TRBV15 and TRBJ1-1; D may be TRBD1 (5 bases). The CDR3 extends over 13 amino acids. With 1 base removed from V and 7 bases from J, the gap between germline ends came to 10 bases. The germline V gene encodes CDR1 LNHNV and CDR2 YYDKDF (reference sequence). The CDR3 is CATSRGGTSEAFF. DNA of the CDR3: TGTGCCACCAGCAGAGGGGGGACGAGTGAAGCTTTCTTT.

This clonotype was seen many times. The gene calls are TRBV20-1 and TRBJ2-1; 10 nucleotides line up with TRBD2. This CDR3 is built from 14 residues. In germline, CDR1 is DFQATT, CDR2 SNEGSKA (reference sequence). J was trimmed by 7 bases and V by 6 bases; bases with no gene match: 9. CDR3 nucleotide sequence: TGCAGTGCCCGACTAGCGGGCCGATGGAATGAGCAGTTCTTC. This gives the protein CSARLAGRWNEQFF.

This clonotype was detected ten times or more. J is TRBJ1-2 and V is TRBV20-1; 8 bases agree with TRBD1. The CDR3 runs to 17 residues. The V gene's germline CDR1 is DFQATT and CDR2 SNEGSKA (reference sequence). V lost 3 bases, J lost 7 bases, and 19 bases stayed unmatched. CDR3 nucleotide sequence: TGCAGTGCTAGTGTCCCGGGACAGGCCGGCCTCGAGACTGGCTACACCTTC. Its protein product is CSASVPGQAGLETGYTF.

V usage is TRBV5-1 and J usage is TRBJ1-2; 7 nucleotides match TRBD1. The J segment lost 2 bases and the V segment lost 5 bases, leaving 15 bases of the junction unmatched. CDR1 and CDR2 from the germline V gene are SGHRS and YFSETQ. The CDR3 has 17 residues. The CDR3 sequence is CASRPGGQGSANYGYTF. As DNA, the CDR3 is TGCGCCAGCAGACCAGGGGGTCAGGGGTCGGCGAACTATGGCTACACCTTC.

Comment on this clonotype: This could be a read error, since a much larger clone is one nucleotide away. The chain employs TRBV4-1 and TRBJ2-5; TRBD2 agrees at 10 bases. Germline V gene data show CDR1 as MGHRA and CDR2 as YSYEKL. This CDR3 has 15 amino acids. J lost 4 bases, V lost 3 bases, and 5 bases had no gene match. The CDR3 region has the DNA TGCGCCAGCAGCCAGGGGGCTAGCGGGAGAGAGACCCAGTACTTC. Its translation: CASSQGASGRETQYF.

In its sample, this clonotype was seen many times. The chain links TRBV19 to TRBJ1-1; D ambiguous. The germline V and J ends were trimmed by 5 bases and 1 base, with 11 bases remaining between them. The CDR3 consists of 14 residues. In germline, CDR1 is LNHDA, CDR2 SQIVND (reference sequence). The CDR3 region has the DNA TGTGCCAGTAGTCCCAAGGCAGGGAACACTGAAGCTTTCTTT. Protein: CASSPKAGNTEAFF.

The chain is built from TRBV29-1 and TRBJ2-5, with 7 bases fitting TRBD2. The CDR3 loop spans 13 amino acids. Germline-derived CDR1 and CDR2 are SQVTM and ANQGSEA. Losses at the gene ends were 4 bases for V and 5 bases for J; bases not matched to a gene: 7. The chain's CDR3 is CSVGPGGRETQYF. In DNA form, the CDR3 reads TGCAGCGTTGGACCGGGGGGTAGGGAGACCCAGTACTTC.

This clonotype was seen many times. This chain uses TRBV2 with TRBJ2-2; D gene uncertain. Germline lookup yields CDR1 SNHLY and CDR2 FYNNEI. This CDR3 is built from 13 residues. Trimming cost V 7 bases and J 7 bases, with 13 bases left between them. The CDR3 here is CASMAWVSGELFF. The CDR3 DNA reads TGTGCCAGCATGGCCTGGGTGAGCGGGGAGCTGTTTTTT.

This clonotype has a count of ten or more. The gene calls are TRBV7-8 and TRBJ2-3, with TRBD2 matching over 7 bases. The CDR3 has 20 residues. Germline values: CDR1 SGHVS, CDR2 FQNEAQ. The V and J ends lost 2 bases and 3 bases, in that order; junction bases with no gene match: 20. The CDR3 is CASSLRRHLRSGDPTDTQYF. CDR3 coding DNA: TGTGCCAGCAGCTTAAGGCGTCACCTCAGAAGCGGGGATCCAACAGATACGCAGTATTTT.

This clonotype was counted ten times or more. V is TRBV7-6 and J is TRBJ2-3; 9 bases fit TRBD2. Germline V lookup: CDR1 SGHVS, CDR2 FNYEAQ. Trimming removed 8 bases from V and 9 bases from J; junction bases left unmatched: 3. The CDR3 covers 11 residues. The chain's CDR3 is CASGTSGTQYF. The CDR3 region has the DNA TGTGCCAGCGGAACTAGCGGGACGCAGTATTTT. Complete variable domain (other parts from reference TRBV7-6 and TRBJ2-3): GAGVSQSPRYKVTKRGQDVALRCDPISGHVSLYWYRQALGQGPEFLTYFNYEAQQDKSGLPNDRFSAERPEGSISTLTIQRTEQRDSAMYRCASGTSGTQYFGPGTRLTVL.

With respect to this clonotype: One base away lies a much larger clone, so this may be a sequencing read error. The J gene is TRBJ2-3, the V gene TRBV5-6; 7 nucleotides line up with TRBD2. Germline lookup yields CDR1 SGHDT and CDR2 YYEEEE. The CDR3 has 16 amino acids. CDR3 protein: CTSSLFSGLGGDTQYF. CDR3 in DNA: TGTACCAGCAGCTTATTTTCGGGTTTGGGGGGGGATACGCAGTATTTT.

The chain combines TRBV6-5 with TRBJ2-5; possibly TRBD1 for D (6 bases). V lost 6 bases, J lost 2 bases, and 10 bases lay in between. The germline V gene encodes CDR1 MNHEY and CDR2 SVGAGI. This CDR3 contains 13 residues. CDR3 loop: CASRQTGQETQYF. The CDR3 DNA is TGTGCCAGCAGGCAAACAGGGCAAGAGACCCAGTACTTC.

This sequence joins TRBV7-2 and TRBJ1-5, with 8 bases matching TRBD1. V lost 5 bases and J lost 7; bases outside the gene matches: 7. The CDR3 runs 14 residues. Germline V gives CDR1 SGHTA, CDR2 FQGNSA. The CDR3 loop is CASSVDREKQPQHF. CDR3 nucleotide sequence: TGTGCCAGCAGCGTGGACAGGGAAAAGCAGCCCCAGCATTTT. The whole variable domain, filled in from reference TRBV7-2 and TRBJ1-5, reads GAGVSQSPSNKVTEKGKDVELRCDPISGHTALYWYRQSLGQGLEFLIYFQGNSAPDKSGLPSDRFSAERTGGSVSTLTIQRTQQEDSAVYLCASSVDREKQPQHFGDGTRLSIL.

Of note for this clonotype: One end of the junction fails to match germline, which may point to a read error. V usage is TRBV7-9 and J usage is TRBJ2-2; TRBD1 is a possible D gene (5 bases). CDR3 length: 14 residues. Germline-derived CDR1 and CDR2 are SEHNR and FQNEAQ (reference sequence). The chain's CDR3 is CASSSRALTRELFF. CDR3 bases: TGTGCCAGCAGCTCCAGGGCACTCACCCGGGAGCTGTTTTTT.

This clonotype was seen repeatedly, ten times or more. V usage is TRBV7-9 and J usage is TRBJ1-6; 11 bases fit TRBD1. Trimming removed 5 bases from V and 14 bases from J; junction bases left unmatched: 8. This CDR3 is 14 amino acids long. Germline assignment: CDR1 SEHNR and CDR2 FQNEAQ (reference sequence). This CDR3 reads CASSQDRGRRALHF. CDR3 bases: TGTGCCAGCAGCCAGGACAGGGGGCGGAGGGCCCTCCACTTT.

The table lists this clonotype with a few counts. The chain carries TRBV6-5 and TRBJ2-1; a weak D match, TRBD1 (6 bases). Trimming took 6 bases from V and 7 from J, leaving 22 bases between them. Germline V lookup: CDR1 MNHEY, CDR2 SVGAGI. This CDR3 is 16 amino acids long. The CDR3 loop reads CASRQTVGALLNEQFF. CDR3 bases: TGTGCCAGCAGACAAACCGTGGGGGCTCTACTAAATGAGCAGTTCTTC.

At least ten counts were recorded for this clonotype. This rearrangement joins TRBV19 to TRBJ1-4; D not certain. CDR1 LNHDA and CDR2 SQIVND come from the germline V gene (reference sequence). Trimming removed 2 bases at V and 5 bases at J, with 9 bases between. The CDR3 runs 14 residues. The CDR3 is CASSIQRPNEKLFF. The CDR3 DNA sequence: TGTGCCAGTAGTATACAACGGCCGAATGAAAAACTGTTTTTT.

This chain joins TRBV7-2 and TRBJ2-2; 9 nucleotides line up with TRBD2. V was clipped by 0 bases and J by 4 bases; unmatched bases: 6. CDR3 length: 17 amino acids. CDR1 SGHTA and CDR2 FQGNSA come from the germline V gene. The CDR3 region is CASSLASGRPFTGELFF. As DNA, the CDR3 is TGTGCCAGCAGCTTAGCGAGCGGGAGGCCCTTCACCGGGGAGCTGTTTTTT.

This clonotype was counted ten times or more. The chain is built from TRBV7-9 and TRBJ1-5; 9 positions match TRBD1. V lost 5 bases, J lost 0 bases, and 2 bases stayed unmatched. The CDR3 covers 15 residues. Germline V gene lookup returns CDR1 SEHNR and CDR2 FQNEAQ (reference sequence). CDR3 sequence reads: CASSGQGISNQPQHF. The CDR3 coding sequence is TGTGCCAGCAGCGGACAGGGGATTAGCAATCAGCCCCAGCATTTT.

A remark on this clonotype: This sequence may be a read error, since a much larger clone differs from it by one base. V gene TRBV20-1 combines with J gene TRBJ2-5, with D perhaps given as TRBD1 or TRBD2 (5 bases each). This CDR3 is 16 amino acids long. Trimming removed 5 bases at V and 5 bases at J, with 24 bases between. Looked up from germline, CDR1 is DFQATT and CDR2 is SNEGSKA (reference sequence). The CDR3 region is CSASFPPGRARETQYF. The CDR3 coding sequence is TGCAGTGCTTCCTTCCCGCCGGGACGGGCTAGGGAGACCCAGTACTTC.

V and J are TRBV3-1 and TRBJ2-1, with a possible D match to TRBD1 (6 bases). CDR1 and CDR2 from the germline V gene are LGHDT and YNNKEL (reference sequence). The CDR3 length is 15 residues. The germline V and J ends were trimmed by 7 bases and 7 bases, with 20 bases remaining between them. CDR3 coding DNA: TGTGCCAGCACCCCCCCAGGGGCCTTACTTAATGAGCAGTTCTTC. It codes for CASTPPGALLNEQFF.

This clonotype appeared many times. The chain couples TRBV7-9 to TRBJ2-7; 7 bases fit TRBD2. This CDR3 is 14 amino acids long. Trimming cost V 4 bases and J 2 bases; bases outside gene matches: 5. Germline CDR1 SEHNR, CDR2 FQNEAQ (reference sequence). This CDR3 is CASSSGGGTYEQYF. CDR3 DNA sequence: TGTGCCAGCAGCTCAGGCGGGGGAACCTACGAGCAGTACTTC.

The table lists this clonotype with a few counts. The chain links TRBV3-1 to TRBJ2-3; 7 bases map to TRBD2. This CDR3 has 15 amino acids. V lost 0 bases and J lost 5; bases outside the gene matches: 5. Looked up from germline, CDR1 is LGHDT and CDR2 is YNNKEL (reference sequence). This CDR3 is CASSQDGGLRDTQYF. In DNA form, the CDR3 reads TGTGCCAGCAGCCAAGATGGGGGACTAAGAGATACGCAGTATTTT.

This clonotype was seen only a few times. Here the CDR3 reads CASSDSGGAEQYF. As DNA, the CDR3 is TGTGCCAGCAGTGATAGCGGGGGGGCCGAGCAGTACTTC. This chain connects TRBV25-1 to TRBJ2-7; the match to TRBD2 covers 11 bases. With 3 bases clipped from V and 6 bases from J, the junction kept 1 base outside the gene matches. Germline CDR1 MGHDK, CDR2 SYGVNS. The length of the CDR3 is 13 residues.

This clonotype was observed at least ten times. The V call is TRBV20-1, the J call TRBJ2-1, with 8 bases matching TRBD1. Trimming at V came to 6 bases and at J to 8 bases, leaving 9 bases not matched to a gene. Germline V gene sequence: CDR1 DFQATT, CDR2 SNEGSKA (reference sequence). This CDR3 is 13 amino acids long. The CDR3: CSALGQGADEQFF. In nucleotides, the CDR3 is TGCAGTGCCCTAGGACAGGGAGCCGATGAGCAGTTCTTC.

This clonotype was counted many times. The chain joins TRBV6-5 to TRBJ2-2; TRBD1 aligns across 9 bases. CDR3 length equals 18 residues. V shed 3 bases and J 1 base; nucleotides not matched to a gene: 9. Germline CDR1 reads MNHEY; CDR2 reads SVGAGI. CDR3: CASSYSPGTGLNTGELFF. CDR3 in DNA: TGTGCCAGCAGTTATTCCCCAGGGACAGGGTTGAACACCGGGGAGCTGTTTTTT.

This clonotype was counted ten times or more. The genes are TRBV19 and TRBJ1-6; D might be TRBD1 (6 bases). Germline V gene lookup returns CDR1 LNHDA and CDR2 SQIVND (reference sequence). The ends were cut back, 1 base at V and 8 bases at J, with 15 bases in the middle. CDR3 length equals 16 residues. DNA of the CDR3: TGTGCCAGTAGTATAGTTGGGGGGGCCGTGGATTCACCCCTCCACTTT. Translation: CASSIVGGAVDSPLHF.